One sample yielded the 12 T cell receptor beta chains listed below, sequenced in a study of blood T cells in healthy people across ages. The use of a sample-barcoded 5' primer and a J-beta primer mix characterized a second PCR of roughly 7 to 11 cycles. TCRdb processed the 5' RACE reads anew with MiXCR; each CDR3 protein has one entry. The table has 780,000 or so distinct CDR3 sequences, roughly 50% seen once. The sequencing input was blood. Source of these receptors: an elderly man in good health.

CDR3 DNA: TGCAGTGCTCAACCGACTGCTGAAGCTTTCTTT. Its translation is CSAQPTAEAFF. J is TRBJ1-1 and V is TRBV20-1; no clear D gene. V lost 5 bases, J lost 6 bases, and 10 bases lay in between. There are 11 residues in the CDR3. The germline V gene has CDR1 DFQATT and CDR2 SNEGSKA (reference sequence).

The chain combines TRBV29-1 with TRBJ1-5; TRBD1 matches 9 bases. CDR3 length: 14 amino acids. Germline values: CDR1 SQVTM, CDR2 ANQGSEA. With 6 bases clipped from V and 0 bases from J, the junction kept 3 bases outside the gene matches. The CDR3: CSVGTGSSNQPQHF. Here the CDR3 DNA reads TGCAGCGTCGGGACAGGGAGTAGCAATCAGCCCCAGCATTTT.

The genes are TRBV7-9 and TRBJ2-7; D is possibly TRBD1 or TRBD2 (5 bases each). The ends were cut back, 5 bases at V and 2 bases at J, with 16 bases in the middle. The CDR3 has 15 residues. Germline V gene sequence: CDR1 SEHNR, CDR2 FQNEAQ (reference sequence). The CDR3: CASSTLRDGPYEQYF. CDR3 nucleotide sequence: TGTGCCAGCAGCACCCTTAGGGACGGCCCCTACGAGCAGTACTTC.

The chain joins TRBV12-3 or TRBV12-4 to TRBJ2-1; D unresolved. Trimming took 6 bases from V and 7 from J, leaving 7 bases between them. The CDR3 loop spans 11 amino acids. This CDR3 is CASSSDNEQFF. The CDR3 DNA reads as TGTGCCAGCAGCTCCGATAATGAGCAGTTCTTC.

The CDR3 reads CASGGLPGRRNEQFF. The CDR3 DNA reads as TGTGCCAGCGGTGGACTCCCGGGCCGGAGAAATGAGCAGTTCTTC. The chain recombines TRBV3-1 with TRBJ2-1; D might be TRBD2 (5 bases). Germline loops: CDR1 LGHDT, CDR2 YNNKEL (reference sequence). V was pared by 8 bases and J by 7 bases, with 21 bases between. The CDR3 covers 15 residues.

V and J are TRBV11-2 and TRBJ2-3, with D perhaps matching TRBD2 (5 bases). The V end lost 2 bases, the J end lost 14 bases, and 14 bases lay between the germline ends. The CDR3 is 12 residues long. Germline V lookup: CDR1 SGHAT, CDR2 FQNNGV. The CDR3 region has the DNA TGTGCCAGCAGCTTAATGGGGAGATACGCGTATTTT. It encodes CASSLMGRYAYF.

This chain uses TRBV12-3 or TRBV12-4 with TRBJ2-1, with TRBD2 identical over 13 bases. The CDR3 sequence is 16 residues long. V shed 7 bases and J 1 base; nucleotides not matched to a gene: 4. As DNA, the CDR3 is TGTGCCAGCACCGGGACTAGCGGGGTTTCCTACAATGAGCAGTTCTTC. Translated, it gives CASTGTSGVSYNEQFF.

This clonotype has only a few counts. With a much larger clone just one base away, this may be a read error. CDR3 nucleotide sequence: TGTGCCACCAGTACTAGCGGGAGAAAGAATGAGCAGTACTTC. Residues: CATSTSGRKNEQYF. The V and J genes are TRBV24-1 and TRBJ2-5, with 11 bases that match TRBD2. The V gene's germline CDR1 is KGHDR and CDR2 SFDVKD. The V gene end was trimmed by 6 bases and the J gene end by 11 bases; junction bases not matched to a gene: 10. The CDR3 loop spans 14 amino acids.

The chain couples TRBV5-1 to TRBJ1-4; perhaps TRBD1 as D (6 bases). This CDR3 has 15 amino acids. CDR1 is SGHRS, CDR2 YFSETQ, per germline. The V gene lost 5 bases and the J gene lost 3 bases, with 14 bases spanning the gap. DNA of the CDR3: TGCGCCAGCAGGAAAAGGGACACCCCTAATGAAAAACTGTTTTTT. Its translation is CASRKRDTPNEKLFF.

The chain is built from TRBV6-5 and TRBJ1-2; TRBD1 agrees at 9 bases. Trimming cost V 6 bases and J 5 bases; bases outside gene matches: 7. The germline gives CDR1 MNHEY, CDR2 SVGAGI. This CDR3 has 14 amino acids. As DNA, the CDR3 is TGTGCCAGCAGACCCCGGACAGGGGTTTATGGCTACACCTTC. Protein sequence: CASRPRTGVYGYTF.

The CDR3 nucleotides are TGTGCCAGCAGCTTAGGCGCCGGTTTCTATGGCTACACCTTC. Translating it yields CASSLGAGFYGYTF. V gene TRBV7-9 combines with J gene TRBJ1-2; D is undetermined. The CDR3 has 14 amino acids. Deletions cut 1 base from V and 4 bases from J, with 10 bases between. Per the germline V gene, CDR1 is SEHNR and CDR2 is FQNEAQ (reference sequence).

This clonotype occurred a few times. The CDR3 nucleotides read TGCAGCATGAAGACAGGGACCTTGAACACTGAAGCTTTCTTT. Protein sequence: CSMKTGTLNTEAFF. This sequence joins TRBV29-1 and TRBJ1-1; 7 nucleotides match TRBD1. Trimming cost V 8 bases and J 0 bases; bases outside gene matches: 9. CDR3 length: 14 residues. Germline-derived CDR1 and CDR2 are SQVTM and ANQGSEA.